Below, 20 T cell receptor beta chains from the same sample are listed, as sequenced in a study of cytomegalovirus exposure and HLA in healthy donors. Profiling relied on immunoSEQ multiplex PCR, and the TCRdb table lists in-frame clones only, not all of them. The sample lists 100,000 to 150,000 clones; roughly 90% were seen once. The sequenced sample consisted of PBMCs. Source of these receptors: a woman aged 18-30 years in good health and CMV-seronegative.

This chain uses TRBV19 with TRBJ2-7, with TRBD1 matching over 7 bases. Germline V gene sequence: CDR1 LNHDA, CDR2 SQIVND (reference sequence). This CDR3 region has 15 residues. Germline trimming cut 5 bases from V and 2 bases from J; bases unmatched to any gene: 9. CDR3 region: CASSSLLTGAYEQYF. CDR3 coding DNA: TGTGCCAGTAGTTCCCTTTTAACAGGGGCCTACGAGCAGTACTTC.

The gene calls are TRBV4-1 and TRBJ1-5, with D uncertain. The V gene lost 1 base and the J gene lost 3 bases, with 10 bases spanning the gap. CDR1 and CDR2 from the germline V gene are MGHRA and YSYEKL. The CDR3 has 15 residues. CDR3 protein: CASSQGGGVNQPQHF. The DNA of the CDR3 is TGCGCCAGCAGCCAAGGGGGAGGAGTCAATCAGCCCCAGCATTTT.

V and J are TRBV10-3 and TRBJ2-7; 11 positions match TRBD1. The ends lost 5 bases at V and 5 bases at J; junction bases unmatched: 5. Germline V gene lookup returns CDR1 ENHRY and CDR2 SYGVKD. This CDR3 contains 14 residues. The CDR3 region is CAISPGQGDHEQYF. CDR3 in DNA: TGTGCCATCAGTCCGGGACAGGGGGACCACGAGCAGTACTTC.

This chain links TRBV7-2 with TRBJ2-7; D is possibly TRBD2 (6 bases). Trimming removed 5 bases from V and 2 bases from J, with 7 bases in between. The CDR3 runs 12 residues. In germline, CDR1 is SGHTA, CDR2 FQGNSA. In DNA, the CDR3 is TGTGCCAGCAGCCGGGGGACCTACGAGCAGTACTTC. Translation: CASSRGTYEQYF.

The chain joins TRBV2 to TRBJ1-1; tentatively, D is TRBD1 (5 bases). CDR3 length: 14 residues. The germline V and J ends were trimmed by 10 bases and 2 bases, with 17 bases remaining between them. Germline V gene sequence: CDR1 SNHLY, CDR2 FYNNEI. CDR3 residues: CANREAQGNTEAFF. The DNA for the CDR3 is TGTGCCAACCGAGAAGCTCAGGGTAACACTGAAGCTTTCTTT.

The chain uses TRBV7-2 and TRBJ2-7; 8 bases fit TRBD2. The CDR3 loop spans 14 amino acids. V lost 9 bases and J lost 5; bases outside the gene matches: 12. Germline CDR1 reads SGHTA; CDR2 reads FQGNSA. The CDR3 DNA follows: TGTGCCAGTAGTCGGGGGGGAGAGATCCACGAGCAGTACTTC. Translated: CASSRGGEIHEQYF.

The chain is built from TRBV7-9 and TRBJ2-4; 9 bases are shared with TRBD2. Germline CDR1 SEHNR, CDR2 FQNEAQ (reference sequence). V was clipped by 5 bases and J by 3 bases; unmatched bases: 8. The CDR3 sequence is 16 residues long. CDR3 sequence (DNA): TGTGCCAGCAGCCCGCGGGGGGGCCATGTCAAAAACATTCAGTACTTC. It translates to CASSPRGGHVKNIQYF. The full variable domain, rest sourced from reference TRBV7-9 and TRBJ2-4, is DTGVSQNPRHKITKRGQNVTFRCDPISEHNRLYWYRQTLGQGPEFLTYFQNEAQLEKSRLLSDRFSAERPKGSFSTLEIQRTEQGDSAMYLCASSPRGGHVKNIQYFGAGTRLSVL.

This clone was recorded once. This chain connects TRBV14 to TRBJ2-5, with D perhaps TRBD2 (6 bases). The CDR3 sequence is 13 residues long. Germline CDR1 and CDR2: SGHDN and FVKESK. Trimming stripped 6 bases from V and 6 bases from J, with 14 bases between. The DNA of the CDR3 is TGTGCCAGCAGTCCTGGGGGGTTGCAGACCCAGTACTTC. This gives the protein CASSPGGLQTQYF.

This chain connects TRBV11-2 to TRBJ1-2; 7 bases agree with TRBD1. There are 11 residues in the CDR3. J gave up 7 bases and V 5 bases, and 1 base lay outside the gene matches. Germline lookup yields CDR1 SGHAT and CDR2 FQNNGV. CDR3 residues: CASSPGGGYTF. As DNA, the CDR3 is TGTGCCAGCAGCCCAGGGGGTGGCTACACCTTC.

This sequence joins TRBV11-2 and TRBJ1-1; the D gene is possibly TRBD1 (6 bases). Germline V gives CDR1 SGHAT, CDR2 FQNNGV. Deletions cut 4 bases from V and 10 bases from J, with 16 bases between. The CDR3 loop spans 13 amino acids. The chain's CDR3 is CASSSDSTGIAFF. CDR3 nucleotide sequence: TGTGCCAGCAGCTCGGACAGCACAGGAATAGCTTTCTTT.

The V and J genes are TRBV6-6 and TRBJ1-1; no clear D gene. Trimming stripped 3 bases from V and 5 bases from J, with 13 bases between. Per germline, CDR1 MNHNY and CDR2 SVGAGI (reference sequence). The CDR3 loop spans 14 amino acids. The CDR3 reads CASSYDSSGTEAFF. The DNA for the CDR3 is TGTGCCAGCAGTTATGACTCCTCCGGGACTGAAGCTTTCTTT.

The CDR3 DNA is TGTGCCAGCACCAGGCCGACGGGGGGGAGGAACACTGAAGCTTTCTTT. Residues: CASTRPTGGRNTEAFF. This sequence joins TRBV2 and TRBJ1-1; weak D call: TRBD1 (5 bases). The germline gives CDR1 SNHLY, CDR2 FYNNEI. CDR3 size: 16 residues. V dropped 7 bases and J dropped 1 base, with 19 bases sitting between them.

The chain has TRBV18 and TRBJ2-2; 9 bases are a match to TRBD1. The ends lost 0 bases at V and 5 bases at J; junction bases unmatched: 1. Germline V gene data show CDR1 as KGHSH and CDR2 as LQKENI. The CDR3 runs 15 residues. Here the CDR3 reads CASSPPGQGTGELFF. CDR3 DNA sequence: TGTGCCAGCTCACCACCTGGACAGGGGACCGGGGAGCTGTTTTTT.

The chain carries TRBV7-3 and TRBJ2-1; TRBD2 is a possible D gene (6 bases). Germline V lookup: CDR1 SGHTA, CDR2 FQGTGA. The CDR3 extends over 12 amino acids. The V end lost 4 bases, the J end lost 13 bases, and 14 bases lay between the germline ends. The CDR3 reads CASSSVGTEQFF. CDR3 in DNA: TGTGCCAGCAGCTCCGTCGGGACTGAACAGTTCTTC.

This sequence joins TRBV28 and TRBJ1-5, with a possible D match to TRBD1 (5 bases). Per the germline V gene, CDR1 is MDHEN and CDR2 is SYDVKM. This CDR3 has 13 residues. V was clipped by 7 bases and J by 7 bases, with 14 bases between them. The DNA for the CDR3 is TGTGCCAGCACCCAAAGCAGGGTACAGCCCCAGCATTTT. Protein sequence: CASTQSRVQPQHF.

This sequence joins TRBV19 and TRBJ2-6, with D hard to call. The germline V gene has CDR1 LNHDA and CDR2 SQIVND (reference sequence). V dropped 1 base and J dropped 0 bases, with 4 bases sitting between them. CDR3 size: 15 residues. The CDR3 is CASSIVASGANVLTF. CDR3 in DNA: TGTGCCAGTAGTATAGTAGCCTCTGGGGCCAACGTCCTGACTTTC.

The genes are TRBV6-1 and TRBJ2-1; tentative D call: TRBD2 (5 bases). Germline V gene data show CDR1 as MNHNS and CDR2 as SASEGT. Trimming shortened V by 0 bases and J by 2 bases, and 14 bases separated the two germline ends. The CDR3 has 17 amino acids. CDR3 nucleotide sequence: TGTGCCAGCAGTGAAGCGCCCTCGCGGAGGCCCTACAATGAGCAGTTCTTC. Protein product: CASSEAPSRRPYNEQFF.

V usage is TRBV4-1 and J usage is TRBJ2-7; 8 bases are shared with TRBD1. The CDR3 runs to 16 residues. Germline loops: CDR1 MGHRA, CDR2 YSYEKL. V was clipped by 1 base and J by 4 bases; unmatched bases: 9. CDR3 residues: CASSQASDRVTYEQYF. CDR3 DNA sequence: TGCGCCAGCAGCCAAGCCTCGGACAGGGTCACATACGAGCAGTACTTC.

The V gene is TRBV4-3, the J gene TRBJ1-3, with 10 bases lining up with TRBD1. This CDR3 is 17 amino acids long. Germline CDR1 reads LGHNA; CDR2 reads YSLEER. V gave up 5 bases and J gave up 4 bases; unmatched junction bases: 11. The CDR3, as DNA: TGCGCCAGCAGCGCGAATCTTAGACAGGGGGCGGGAAACACCATATATTTT. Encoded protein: CASSANLRQGAGNTIYF.

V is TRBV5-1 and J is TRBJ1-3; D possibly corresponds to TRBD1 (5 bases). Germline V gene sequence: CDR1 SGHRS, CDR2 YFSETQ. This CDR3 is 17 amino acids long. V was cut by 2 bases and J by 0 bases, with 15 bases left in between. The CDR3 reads CASSLKLDSISGNTIYF. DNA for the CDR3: TGCGCCAGCAGCTTAAAACTTGACAGCATCTCTGGAAACACCATATATTTT. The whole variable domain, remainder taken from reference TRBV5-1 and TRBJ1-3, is KAGVTQTPRYLIKTRGQQVTLSCSPISGHRSVSWYQQTPGQGLQFLFEYFSETQRNKGNFPGRFSGRQFSNSRSEMNVSTLELGDSALYLCASSLKLDSISGNTIYFGEGSWLTVV.